The 6 T cell receptor beta chains reported below all come from one sample, sequenced in a study of blood T cell repertoires in COVID-19. Assay: immunoSEQ multiplex PCR; the TCRdb copy retains only in-frame clones and omits some. The repertoire has some 320,000 clones, 89% of them found once; the top ten carry roughly 5.2%. Source material: PBMCs or T cells enriched from blood (not recorded which). The receptors derive from a man aged 55 to 70 who had recovered from COVID-19.

This clone was picked up one time. V is TRBV7-9 and J is TRBJ1-5, with a possible D match to TRBD1 (5 bases). Germline V lookup: CDR1 SEHNR, CDR2 FQNEAQ (reference sequence). The V end was cut by 1 base, the J end by 3 bases, with 13 bases between. This CDR3 comprises 16 residues. The DNA of the CDR3 is TGTGCCAGCAGCTTAGGGGGCCCTGGGGCCAATCAGCCCCAGCATTTT. Its translation is CASSLGGPGANQPQHF.

In its sample, this clone was seen a few times. This rearrangement joins TRBV5-8 to TRBJ2-7; TRBD1 matches 7 bases. The CDR3 loop spans 13 amino acids. The V and J ends lost 2 bases and 3 bases, in that order; junction bases with no gene match: 2. Germline CDR1 and CDR2: SGHTS and YDEGEE. The CDR3 sequence: CASSLTGVYEQYF. CDR3 bases: TGTGCCAGCAGCTTAACAGGGGTCTACGAGCAGTACTTC.

This rearrangement joins TRBV5-6 to TRBJ1-1; the D is unclear. The CDR3 covers 14 residues. Germline lookup yields CDR1 SGHDT and CDR2 YYEEEE. V was pared by 0 bases and J by 4 bases, with 10 bases between. CDR3 bases: TGTGCCAGCAGCTTGGGGAAATGGAGCACTGAAGCTTTCTTT. Its protein product is CASSLGKWSTEAFF.

The V gene is TRBV7-3, the J gene TRBJ2-1, with 7 nucleotides matching TRBD2. V lost 4 bases, J lost 5 bases, and 11 bases stayed unmatched. CDR1 is SGHTA and CDR2 is FQGTGA in the germline V gene. The CDR3 runs to 16 residues. Here the CDR3 reads CASSSGGWDSDNEQFF. For the CDR3, the DNA is TGTGCCAGCAGCTCGGGGGGATGGGACTCAGACAATGAGCAGTTCTTC.

V is TRBV9 and J is TRBJ1-2; perhaps TRBD1 as D (6 bases). CDR1 is SGDLS, CDR2 YYNGEE, per germline. Trimming took off 0 bases at V and 7 bases at J, with 13 bases between the two ends. This CDR3 region has 14 residues. CDR3 DNA: TGTGCCAGCAGCGTAGATTCAGGGGTTGGTGGCTACACCTTC. Its translation: CASSVDSGVGGYTF. The whole variable domain, filled in from reference TRBV9 and TRBJ1-2, reads DSGVTQTPKHLITATGQRVTLRCSPRSGDLSVYWYQQSLDQGLQFLIQYYNGEERAKGNILERFSAQQFPDLHSELNLSSLELGDSALYFCASSVDSGVGGYTFGSGTRLTVV.

The rearrangement uses TRBV19 and TRBJ1-2, with TRBD1 as a possible D gene (6 bases). Trimming left V 5 bases short and J 8 bases short, with 9 bases between. This CDR3 comprises 11 residues. Germline V gene data show CDR1 as LNHDA and CDR2 as SQIVND (reference sequence). CDR3: CASSWGQGYTF. The CDR3 nucleotides read TGTGCCAGTAGTTGGGGACAAGGCTACACCTTC.